The sample holds many counts of the clone carrying this TCR beta chain. The antigen remains unidentified. The data were obtained in a study of T cells after yellow fever vaccination. General observations from the study: Among primary-vaccination clones, most reappeared after the booster, at approximately 96% for CD4 and around 91% for CD8. Abundant clonotypes (contaminants from the bulk population) could be present in FACS-sorted repertoires.

The germline V and J ends were trimmed by 3 bases and 2 bases, with 9 bases remaining between them. Germline V gene lookup returns CDR1 SEHNR and CDR2 FQNEAQ (reference sequence). This CDR3 is built from 14 residues. They built TCR cDNA with 5'RACE template switching, a step that put in a universal primer site and UMIs. Via MiXCR, TCRdb re-called the 5' RACE reads, giving one row per CDR3 protein. The profile covers 450,000 to 550,000 distinct CDR3 sequences, with around a fifth appearing a single time and about a sixth taken by the ten largest. This receptor was taken from a man aged 18 to 35 who received the YFV17D yellow fever vaccine. This chain uses TRBV7-9 with TRBJ2-3; possible D gene TRBD1, 6 bases. The source material was PBMCs, sampled approximately 20 days after the first yellow fever vaccination. The CDR3 region is CASSFSGDTDTQYF. The CDR3 region has the DNA TGTGCCAGCAGCTTTTCAGGGGACACAGATACGCAGTATTTT.